A single sample gave rise to the 6 T cell receptor beta chains below, sequenced in a study of cytomegalovirus exposure and HLA in healthy donors. Sequencing was performed with immunoSEQ multiplex PCR; in TCRdb, only in-frame clones are kept and a portion is missing. This sample has about 97,000 clones, with less than 95% found just once. The sample taken for sequencing was PBMCs. These receptors came from a woman under 30 in good health and CMV-seronegative.

V gene TRBV9 combines with J gene TRBJ2-3, with D possibly TRBD2 on 6 matching bases. CDR1 SGDLS and CDR2 YYNGEE come from the germline V gene. The CDR3 is made up of 14 amino acids. Trimming stripped 3 bases from V and 0 bases from J, with 8 bases between. The CDR3 DNA is TGTGCCAGCAGCGGTCGGGGGAGCACAGATACGCAGTATTTT. It specifies CASSGRGSTDTQYF.

J is TRBJ2-7 and V is TRBV7-8, with D possibly being TRBD2 (5 bases). Trimming cost V 7 bases and J 7 bases, with 20 bases left between them. The CDR3 is 14 amino acids. The V gene's germline CDR1 is SGHVS and CDR2 FQNEAQ. The CDR3 DNA follows: TGTGCCAGCACAAACTTGGGGAGCTTGTGGGAGCAGTACTTC. Its protein product is CASTNLGSLWEQYF.

In its sample, this clone was seen once. J is TRBJ2-3 and V is TRBV9; D uncertain. The CDR3 contains 15 residues. Between the trimmed V and J ends, which lost 2 bases and 5 bases, there was a span of 15 bases. Germline V gene data show CDR1 as SGDLS and CDR2 as YYNGEE. CDR3 in DNA: TGTGCCAGCAGCGTCTCTCTACTTCCGCGAGATACGCAGTATTTT. The encoded protein is CASSVSLLPRDTQYF. The full variable domain, in which reference TRBV9 and TRBJ2-3 provide the parts outside the CDR3, is DSGVTQTPKHLITATGQRVTLRCSPRSGDLSVYWYQQSLDQGLQFLIQYYNGEERAKGNILERFSAQQFPDLHSELNLSSLELGDSALYFCASSVSLLPRDTQYFGPGTRLTVL.

V gene TRBV13 combines with J gene TRBJ2-7; maybe TRBD2 (6 bases). Per the germline V gene, CDR1 is PRHDT and CDR2 is FYEKMQ (reference sequence). The CDR3 extends over 14 amino acids. Between the trimmed V and J ends, which lost 1 base and 4 bases, there was a span of 11 bases. The CDR3 protein is CASSLALGGYEQYF. In nucleotides, the CDR3 is TGTGCCAGCAGCTTAGCCCTGGGGGGTTACGAGCAGTACTTC.

The chain links TRBV5-8 to TRBJ2-1, with TRBD1 matching over 7 bases. This CDR3 is 15 amino acids long. Germline V gene sequence: CDR1 SGHTS, CDR2 YDEGEE. V was pared by 1 base and J by 4 bases, with 5 bases of the junction left unmatched. The CDR3 protein is CASSLFGTEYNEQFF. Here the CDR3 DNA reads TGTGCCAGCAGCTTGTTCGGGACAGAATACAATGAGCAGTTCTTC.

This chain connects TRBV27 to TRBJ2-5, with a weak D call TRBD2 (5 bases). The CDR3 spans 14 residues. V was clipped by 6 bases and J by 5 bases, with 16 bases between them. Germline values: CDR1 MNHEY, CDR2 SMNVEV (reference sequence). As DNA, the CDR3 is TGTGCCAGCAGCCTGACGGGCTGGAGGGAGACCCAGTACTTC. Amino acid sequence: CASSLTGWRETQYF.